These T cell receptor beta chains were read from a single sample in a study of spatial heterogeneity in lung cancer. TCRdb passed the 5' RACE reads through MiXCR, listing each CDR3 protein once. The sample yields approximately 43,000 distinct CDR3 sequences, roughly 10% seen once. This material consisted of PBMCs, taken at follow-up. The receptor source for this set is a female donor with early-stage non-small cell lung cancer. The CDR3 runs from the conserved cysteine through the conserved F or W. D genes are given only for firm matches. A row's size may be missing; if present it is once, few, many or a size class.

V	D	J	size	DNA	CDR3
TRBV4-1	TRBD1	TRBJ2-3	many	TGCGCCAGCAGCTTCCGGGACAGGGGGCCAGATACGCAGTATTTT	CASSFRDRGPDTQYF
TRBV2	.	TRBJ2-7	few	TGTGCCAGCAGCCCCGATAACTACGAGCAGTACTTC	CASSPDNYEQYF
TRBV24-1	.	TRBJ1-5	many	TGTGCCACCAGTGATTTCAGCAATCAGCCCCAGCATTTT	CATSDFSNQPQHF
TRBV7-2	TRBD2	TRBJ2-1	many	TGTGCCAGCAGGGGGACTAGTAAATACAATGAGCAGTTCTTC	CASRGTSKYNEQFF
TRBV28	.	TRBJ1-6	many	TGTGCCAGCCGGGGCGATTCACCCCTCCACTTT	CASRGDSPLHF
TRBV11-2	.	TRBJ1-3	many	TGTGCCAGCAGCTACACGCGGGTTATGGGAAACACCATATATTTT	CASSYTRVMGNTIYF
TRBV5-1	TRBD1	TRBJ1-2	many	TGCGCCAGCAGCTCCGAAACCGGGACAGGGTCGCATGGCTACACCTTC	CASSSETGTGSHGYTF
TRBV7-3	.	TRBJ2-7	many	TGTGCCAGCAGCTTAGAGGGATCCAATCAGTACTTC	CASSLEGSNQYF
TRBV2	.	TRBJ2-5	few	TGTGCCAGCAGTGACCCACGGAATCAAGAGACCCAGTACTTC	CASSDPRNQETQYF
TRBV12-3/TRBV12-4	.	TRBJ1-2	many	TGTGCCAGCAGCCCCTCGCTTAACTATGGCTACACCTTC	CASSPSLNYGYTF
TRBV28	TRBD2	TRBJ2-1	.	TGTGCCAGCCGAAGCGGGGGGGCTGTCAATGAGCAGTTCTTC	CASRSGGAVNEQFF